Presented here are 30 T cell receptor beta chains from one specimen sequenced in a study of blood T cell repertoires in COVID-19. Generated by immunoSEQ multiplex PCR, the TCRdb table keeps only in-frame clones and is missing some. The sample holds 40,000 to 65,000 clones; around 84% are singletons and the top ten take about 12%. The sequenced sample consisted of peripheral blood. The receptors come from a man aged 65 to 79 with active COVID-19.

The chain joins TRBV6-5 to TRBJ1-1; 7 bases fit TRBD1. Germline V lookup: CDR1 MNHEY, CDR2 SVGAGI. V shed 6 bases and J 5 bases; nucleotides not matched to a gene: 6. The length of the CDR3 is 13 residues. This chain's CDR3 is CASSRQGETEAFF. In DNA, the CDR3 is TGTGCCAGCAGCCGACAGGGAGAGACTGAAGCTTTCTTT.

This chain connects TRBV7-8 to TRBJ2-7, with D tentatively TRBD1 (5 bases). Germline V gene sequence: CDR1 SGHVS, CDR2 FQNEAQ. V was cut by 0 bases and J by 3 bases, with 6 bases left in between. CDR3 length equals 13 residues. The CDR3 loop reads CASSLAQGYEQYF. The CDR3 region has the DNA TGTGCCAGCAGCTTAGCGCAGGGCTACGAGCAGTACTTC.

This chain uses TRBV13 with TRBJ1-2; D unresolved. CDR1 PRHDT and CDR2 FYEKMQ come from the germline V gene (reference sequence). The CDR3 length is 12 residues. V shed 4 bases and J shed 4 bases, with 7 bases lying between them. The CDR3 DNA reads TGTGCCAGCAGCTCCCAGGTCTATGGCTACACCTTC. It translates to CASSSQVYGYTF.

J is TRBJ1-4 and V is TRBV27; TRBD1 might be the D (5 bases). The CDR3 spans 13 residues. CDR1 is MNHEY, CDR2 SMNVEV, per germline (reference sequence). V dropped 6 bases and J dropped 10 bases, with 15 bases sitting between them. CDR3 sequence: CASSSDSLGKLFF. In DNA, the CDR3 is TGTGCCAGCAGCAGCGACAGCCTTGGAAAACTGTTTTTT.

As DNA, the CDR3 is TGTGCCAGCTCACCAGTCCAACTCGGGTGGCAGTTCTTC. This sequence encodes CASSPVQLGWQFF. The gene calls are TRBV18 and TRBJ2-1, with D unresolved. CDR3 size: 13 residues. Trimming left V 2 bases short and J 12 bases short, with 14 bases between. The V gene's germline CDR1 is KGHSH and CDR2 LQKENI.

The genes are TRBV7-6 and TRBJ1-1; D unclear. V was pared by 1 base and J by 3 bases, with 6 bases between. Germline assignment: CDR1 SGHVS and CDR2 FNYEAQ. CDR3 length equals 13 residues. CDR3 bases: TGTGCCAGCAGCTTAGGTTTAGACACTGAAGCTTTCTTT. It translates to CASSLGLDTEAFF.

By sample share, this clone is medium-sized (0.01 to 0.1%). This chain connects TRBV7-9 to TRBJ1-2; D uncertain. V shed 5 bases and J shed 2 bases, with 9 bases lying between them. This CDR3 is built from 13 residues. Germline V lookup: CDR1 SEHNR, CDR2 FQNEAQ (reference sequence). The CDR3 is CASSPTQNYGYTF. In DNA form, the CDR3 reads TGTGCCAGCAGCCCGACACAAAACTATGGCTACACCTTC.

The chain couples TRBV13 to TRBJ2-3, with D possibly matching TRBD2 (7 bases). Trimming left V 5 bases short and J 1 base short, with 19 bases between. Germline-derived CDR1 and CDR2 are PRHDT and FYEKMQ (reference sequence). The CDR3 is made up of 17 amino acids. Here the CDR3 reads CASSVAQGRVRTDTQYF. The CDR3 DNA is TGTGCCAGCAGCGTTGCTCAGGGGAGGGTTCGCACAGATACGCAGTATTTT. Complete variable domain (other parts from reference TRBV13 and TRBJ2-3): AAGVIQSPRHLIKEKRETATLKCYPIPRHDTVYWYQQGPGQDPQFLISFYEKMQSDKGSIPDRFSAQQFSDYHSELNMSSLELGDSALYFCASSVAQGRVRTDTQYFGPGTRLTVL.

The chain joins TRBV4-3 to TRBJ1-2, with 8 positions matching TRBD1. Germline V lookup: CDR1 LGHNA, CDR2 YSLEER. The CDR3 has 17 amino acids. V lost 4 bases, J lost 1 base, and 11 bases stayed unmatched. The CDR3 nucleotides are TGCGCCAGCAGCCCCTTTGCGGGGGACAGGATTAACTATGGCTACACCTTC. It specifies CASSPFAGDRINYGYTF.

This rearrangement joins TRBV27 to TRBJ2-1; 8 bases match TRBD2. CDR3 length: 15 residues. Looked up from germline, CDR1 is MNHEY and CDR2 is SMNVEV (reference sequence). After removal of 7 bases from V and 1 base from J, the junction contained 6 bases not matched to a gene. Here the CDR3 DNA reads TGTGCCAGCACCCGTAGCGGGGTTTCCTACAATGAGCAGTTCTTC. Residues: CASTRSGVSYNEQFF.

This chain joins TRBV19 and TRBJ1-1, with 7 bases lining up with TRBD1. The V segment lost 5 bases and the J segment 6 bases; nucleotides outside the gene matches: 6. Germline V gives CDR1 LNHDA, CDR2 SQIVND (reference sequence). CDR3 length: 13 amino acids. CDR3 DNA sequence: TGTGCCAGTAGTGACAGGGTTCTCTCTGAAGCTTTCTTT. It encodes CASSDRVLSEAFF. The complete variable domain, with remaining parts taken from reference TRBV19 and TRBJ1-1, reads DGGITQSPKYLFRKEGQNVTLSCEQNLNHDAMYWYRQDPGQGLRLIYYSQIVNDFQKGDIAEGYSVSREKKESFPLTVTSAQKNPTAFYLCASSDRVLSEAFFGQGTRLTVV.

The V call is TRBV12-5, the J call TRBJ1-2; D uncertain. V gave up 3 bases and J gave up 0 bases, with 8 bases separating them. This CDR3 contains 14 residues. Germline V gene sequence: CDR1 LGHNT, CDR2 FRNRAP. In DNA, the CDR3 is TGTGCTAGTGGTTTCGGGGTTACTAACTATGGCTACACCTTC. It translates to CASGFGVTNYGYTF.

The chain joins TRBV11-1 to TRBJ1-1, with D possibly TRBD1 on 6 matching bases. Germline assignment: CDR1 SGHAT and CDR2 FQDESV (reference sequence). This CDR3 has 15 residues. Trimming stripped 2 bases from V and 2 bases from J, with 12 bases between. The CDR3: CASSLHLTGNTEAFF. The DNA of the CDR3 is TGTGCCAGCAGCTTACATTTGACAGGTAACACTGAAGCTTTCTTT. Drawing the rest from reference TRBV11-1 and TRBJ1-1, the complete variable domain is EAEVAQSPRYKITEKSQAVAFWCDPISGHATLYWYRQILGQGPELLVQFQDESVVDDSQLPKDRFSAERLKGVDSTLKIQPAELGDSAMYLCASSLHLTGNTEAFFGQGTRLTVV.

The chain carries TRBV7-2 and TRBJ1-5; no definite D call. The germline gives CDR1 SGHTA, CDR2 FQGNSA. Trimming cost V 1 base and J 6 bases, with 10 bases left between them. The CDR3 runs 14 residues. The CDR3 sequence is CASSLVGLGQPQHF. The CDR3 bases are TGTGCCAGCAGCTTAGTTGGGCTGGGTCAGCCCCAGCATTTT.

The rearrangement uses TRBV9 and TRBJ1-1, with D perhaps matching TRBD1 (5 bases). The CDR3 has 16 residues. Per the germline V gene, CDR1 is SGDLS and CDR2 is YYNGEE. V was cut by 0 bases and J by 5 bases, with 17 bases left in between. DNA for the CDR3: TGTGCCAGCAGCGTAGGACCCCGGGGGGGGGAGACTGAAGCTTTCTTT. Translation: CASSVGPRGGETEAFF.

Sample share makes this clone medium-sized (0.01 to 0.1%). The V call is TRBV9, the J call TRBJ2-1; D is perhaps TRBD2 (5 bases). The V end was cut by 0 bases, the J end by 5 bases, with 15 bases between. The CDR3 is 16 residues long. Germline V gene sequence: CDR1 SGDLS, CDR2 YYNGEE. The chain's CDR3 is CASSVDLGLFHNEQFF. CDR3 in DNA: TGTGCCAGCAGCGTAGACCTCGGACTTTTCCACAATGAGCAGTTCTTC.

This chain uses TRBV6-2 or TRBV6-3 with TRBJ2-7, with TRBD1 identical over 7 bases. CDR3 length equals 15 residues. With 5 bases clipped from V and 5 bases from J, the junction kept 12 bases outside the gene matches. Germline loops: CDR1 MNHEY, CDR2 SVGEGT. CDR3 DNA sequence: TGTGCCAGCAGTATCTTCCGGGACAGTGCGAACGAGCAGTACTTC. Its translation: CASSIFRDSANEQYF.

The rearrangement uses TRBV7-9 and TRBJ1-4; 8 positions agree with TRBD1. This CDR3 spans 16 amino acids. CDR1 SEHNR and CDR2 FQNEAQ come from the germline V gene (reference sequence). After removal of 1 base from V and 1 base from J, the junction contained 2 bases not matched to a gene. In DNA form, the CDR3 reads TGTGCCAGCAGCTTAGGCGGGACAGGAACTAATGAAAAACTGTTTTTT. Translating gives CASSLGGTGTNEKLFF.

CDR3 region: CASSPRHDPIYF. The CDR3 bases are TGTGCCAGCTCACCACGACACGACCCCATATATTTT. The J gene is TRBJ1-3, the V gene TRBV18; the D is unclear. Trimming took 1 base from V and 11 from J, leaving 9 bases between them. The CDR3 sequence is 12 residues long. Looked up from germline, CDR1 is KGHSH and CDR2 is LQKENI.

Notes on this clone: At one end, the junction sequence differs from germline, possibly due to a read error. This chain joins TRBV4-3 and TRBJ1-1; possibly TRBD1 for D (5 bases). From germline, CDR1 is LGHNA and CDR2 YSLEER. This CDR3 spans 13 amino acids. Here the CDR3 reads CASSKDRNTEAFF. The CDR3, as DNA: TGCGCCAGCAGCAAAGACAGGAACACTGAAGCTTTCTTT.

Here the CDR3 reads CASSADRNYGYTF. The CDR3 region has the DNA TGTGCCAGCAGTGCAGACAGGAACTATGGCTACACCTTC. This chain uses TRBV6-2 or TRBV6-3 with TRBJ1-2; TRBD1 is a possible D gene (6 bases). This CDR3 has 13 residues. Germline V CDR1 and CDR2: MNHEY, SVGEGT. V lost 5 bases to trimming and J lost 2 bases, with 9 bases between them.

The chain carries TRBV9 and TRBJ1-4; 9 bases fit TRBD1. CDR3 length equals 15 residues. Losses at the gene ends were 3 bases for V and 7 bases for J; bases not matched to a gene: 7. Germline CDR1 and CDR2: SGDLS and YYNGEE. Here the CDR3 reads CASSEEDRGIEKLFF. Written as DNA, the CDR3 is TGTGCCAGCAGCGAAGAAGACAGGGGGATTGAAAAACTGTTTTTT.

The chain employs TRBV9 and TRBJ1-4; 9 bases match TRBD1. Germline CDR1 is SGDLS and CDR2 is YYNGEE. The V segment lost 4 bases and the J segment 10 bases; nucleotides outside the gene matches: 11. CDR3 size: 15 residues. In DNA, the CDR3 is TGTGCCAGCAGCTCTGAGGGGACAGGGTTGGGAAAACTGTTTTTT. Translated, it gives CASSSEGTGLGKLFF.

The rearrangement joins TRBV18 to TRBJ1-5, with TRBD1 matching over 10 bases. The trim removed 3 bases at V and 5 bases at J, leaving 10 bases unmatched. CDR3 length: 17 amino acids. Germline CDR1 reads KGHSH; CDR2 reads LQKENI. CDR3 amino acids: CASSPQPGQGSDQPQHF. The CDR3, as DNA: TGTGCCAGCTCACCGCAACCGGGACAGGGGAGCGATCAGCCCCAGCATTTT. The full variable domain, completed using reference TRBV18 and TRBJ1-5, is NAGVMQNPRHLVRRRGQEARLRCSPMKGHSHVYWYRQLPEEGLKFMVYLQKENIIDESGMPKERFSAEFPKEGPSILRIQQVVRGDSAAYFCASSPQPGQGSDQPQHFGDGTRLSIL.

The chain carries TRBV5-4 and TRBJ2-7; D remains unclear. The CDR3 is made up of 13 amino acids. Trimming left V 0 bases short and J 7 bases short, with 11 bases between. The germline gives CDR1 SGHNT, CDR2 YYREEE (reference sequence). CDR3 region: CASSLDYSWEQYF. In DNA, the CDR3 is TGTGCCAGCAGCTTGGACTATAGTTGGGAGCAGTACTTC.

CDR3 in DNA: TGTGCCAGCTCACCTACCGGGACAGGGGCTGGAAACACCATATATTTT. Translating it yields CASSPTGTGAGNTIYF. This sequence joins TRBV18 and TRBJ1-3; 10 positions match TRBD1. Germline V lookup: CDR1 KGHSH, CDR2 LQKENI. The CDR3 spans 16 residues. The V segment lost 3 bases and the J segment 2 bases; nucleotides outside the gene matches: 4.

This clone was seen just once. This chain links TRBV2 with TRBJ1-1; a weak D match, TRBD1 (5 bases). Germline values: CDR1 SNHLY, CDR2 FYNNEI. The CDR3 runs 13 residues. V dropped 6 bases and J dropped 7 bases, with 15 bases sitting between them. CDR3 loop: CASSLLRADEAFF. CDR3 DNA sequence: TGTGCCAGCAGCCTGCTCAGGGCGGATGAAGCTTTCTTT.

The chain combines TRBV11-3 with TRBJ2-3; 10 nucleotides line up with TRBD2. The CDR3 is made up of 15 amino acids. V lost 6 bases, J lost 2 bases, and 5 bases stayed unmatched. In germline, CDR1 is SGHNT, CDR2 YENEEA. The CDR3 region has the DNA TGTGCCAGCAGTCGGACTAGCGGTTACACAGATACGCAGTATTTT. Encoded protein: CASSRTSGYTDTQYF.

This clone is medium-sized (0.01 to 0.1%) in the sample. The CDR3 region has the DNA TGTGCCAGCAGCCAAGGGGGCGGAGCTAACTATGGCTACACCTTC. Amino acid sequence: CASSQGGGANYGYTF. V and J are TRBV3-1 (or the pseudogene TRBV3-2) and TRBJ1-2, with D possibly TRBD1 on 5 matching bases. CDR3 length equals 15 residues. In germline, CDR1 is LGHDT, CDR2 YNNKEL (reference sequence). The V end lost 1 base, the J end lost 0 bases, and 9 bases lay between the germline ends.

This chain joins TRBV2 and TRBJ2-3, with D perhaps matching TRBD2 (6 bases). The CDR3 covers 16 residues. Per germline, CDR1 SNHLY and CDR2 FYNNEI. Deletions cut 5 bases from V and 2 bases from J, with 17 bases between. The CDR3 DNA follows: TGTGCCAGCAGTTACACTCCCGGGACTCACACAGATACGCAGTATTTT. It codes for CASSYTPGTHTDTQYF. The full variable domain, in which reference TRBV2 and TRBJ2-3 provide the parts outside the CDR3, is EPEVTQTPSHQVTQMGQEVILRCVPISNHLYFYWYRQILGQKVEFLVSFYNNEISEKSEIFDDQFSVERPDGSNFTLKIRSTKLEDSAMYFCASSYTPGTHTDTQYFGPGTRLTVL.